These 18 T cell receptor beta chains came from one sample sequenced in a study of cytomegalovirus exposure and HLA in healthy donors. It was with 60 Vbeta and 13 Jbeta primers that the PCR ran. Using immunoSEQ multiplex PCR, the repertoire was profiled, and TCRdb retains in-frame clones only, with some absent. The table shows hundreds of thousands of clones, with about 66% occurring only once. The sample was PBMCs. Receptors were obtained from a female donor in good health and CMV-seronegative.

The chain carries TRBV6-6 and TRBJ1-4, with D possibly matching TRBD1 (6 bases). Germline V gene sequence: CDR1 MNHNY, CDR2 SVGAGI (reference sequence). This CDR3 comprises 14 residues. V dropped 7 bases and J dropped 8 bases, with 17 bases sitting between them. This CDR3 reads CASNAQGGKEKLFF. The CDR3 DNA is TGTGCCAGCAACGCACAGGGTGGGAAAGAAAAACTGTTTTTT.

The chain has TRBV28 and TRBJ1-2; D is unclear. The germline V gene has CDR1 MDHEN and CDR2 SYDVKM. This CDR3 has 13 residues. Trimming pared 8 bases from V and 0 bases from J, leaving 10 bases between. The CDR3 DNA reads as TGTGCCAGCGCCGCGGGGACTAACTATGGCTACACCTTC. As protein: CASAAGTNYGYTF.

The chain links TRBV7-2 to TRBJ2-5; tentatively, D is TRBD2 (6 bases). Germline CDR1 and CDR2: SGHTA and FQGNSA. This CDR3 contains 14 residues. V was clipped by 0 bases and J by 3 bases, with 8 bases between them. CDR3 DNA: TGTGCCAGCAGCTTAGCGGGGGGTAAAGAGACCCAGTACTTC. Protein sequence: CASSLAGGKETQYF.

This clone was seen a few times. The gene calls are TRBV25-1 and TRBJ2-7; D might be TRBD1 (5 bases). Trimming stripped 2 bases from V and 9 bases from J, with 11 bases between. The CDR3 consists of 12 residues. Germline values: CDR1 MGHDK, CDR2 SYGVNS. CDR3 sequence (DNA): TGTGCCAGCAGTGAAACTACTGGGGCGCAGTACTTC. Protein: CASSETTGAQYF.

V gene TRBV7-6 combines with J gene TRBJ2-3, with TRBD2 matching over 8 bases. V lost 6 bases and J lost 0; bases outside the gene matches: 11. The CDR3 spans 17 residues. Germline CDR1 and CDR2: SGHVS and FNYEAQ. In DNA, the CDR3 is TGTGCCAGCAGTTACGGGGGGGGGATCACTAGCACAGATACGCAGTATTTT. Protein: CASSYGGGITSTDTQYF. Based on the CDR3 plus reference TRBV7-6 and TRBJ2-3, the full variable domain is GAGVSQSPRYKVTKRGQDVALRCDPISGHVSLYWYRQALGQGPEFLTYFNYEAQQDKSGLPNDRFSAERPEGSISTLTIQRTEQRDSAMYRCASSYGGGITSTDTQYFGPGTRLTVL.

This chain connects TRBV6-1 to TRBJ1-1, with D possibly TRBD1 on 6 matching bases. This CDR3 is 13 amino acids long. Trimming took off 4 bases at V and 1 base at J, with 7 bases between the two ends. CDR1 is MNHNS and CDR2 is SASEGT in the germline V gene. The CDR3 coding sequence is TGTGCCAGCAGTGGACAGGAGAACACTGAAGCTTTCTTT. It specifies CASSGQENTEAFF.

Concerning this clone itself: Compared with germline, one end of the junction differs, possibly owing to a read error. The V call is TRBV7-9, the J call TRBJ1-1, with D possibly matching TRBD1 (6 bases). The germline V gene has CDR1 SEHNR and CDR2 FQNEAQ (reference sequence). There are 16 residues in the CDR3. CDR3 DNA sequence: TGTTCCAGCAGCTTAGGGGCCGACAGGTTCCATTTGCGAGCTTTCTTT. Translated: CSSSLGADRFHLRAFF.

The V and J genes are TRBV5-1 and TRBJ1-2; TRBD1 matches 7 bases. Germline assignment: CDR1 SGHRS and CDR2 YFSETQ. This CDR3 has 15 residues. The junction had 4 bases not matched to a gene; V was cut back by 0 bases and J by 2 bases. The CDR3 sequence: CASSLDGRGNYGYTF. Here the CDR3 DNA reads TGCGCCAGCAGCTTGGATGGCAGGGGGAACTATGGCTACACCTTC.

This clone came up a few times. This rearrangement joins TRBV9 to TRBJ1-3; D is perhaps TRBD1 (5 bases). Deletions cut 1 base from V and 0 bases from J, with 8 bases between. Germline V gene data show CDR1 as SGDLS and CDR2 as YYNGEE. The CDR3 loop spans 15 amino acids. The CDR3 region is CASSVTGSSGNTIYF. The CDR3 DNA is TGTGCCAGCAGCGTAACAGGTAGCTCTGGAAACACCATATATTTT.

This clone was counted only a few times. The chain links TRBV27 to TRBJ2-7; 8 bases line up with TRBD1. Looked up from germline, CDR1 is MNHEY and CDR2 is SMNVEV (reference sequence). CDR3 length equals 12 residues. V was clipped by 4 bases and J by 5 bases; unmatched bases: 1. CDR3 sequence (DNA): TGTGCCAGCAGTTGGACAGGGAACGAGCAGTACTTC. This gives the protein CASSWTGNEQYF.

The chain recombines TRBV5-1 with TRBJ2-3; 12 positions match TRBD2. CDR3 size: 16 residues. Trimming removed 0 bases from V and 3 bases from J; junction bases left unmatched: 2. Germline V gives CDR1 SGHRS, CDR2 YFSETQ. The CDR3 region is CASSLGLAGGTDTQYF. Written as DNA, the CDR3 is TGCGCCAGCAGCTTGGGGCTAGCGGGAGGGACAGATACGCAGTATTTT. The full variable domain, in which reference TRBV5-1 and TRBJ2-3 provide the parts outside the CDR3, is KAGVTQTPRYLIKTRGQQVTLSCSPISGHRSVSWYQQTPGQGLQFLFEYFSETQRNKGNFPGRFSGRQFSNSRSEMNVSTLELGDSALYLCASSLGLAGGTDTQYFGPGTRLTVL.

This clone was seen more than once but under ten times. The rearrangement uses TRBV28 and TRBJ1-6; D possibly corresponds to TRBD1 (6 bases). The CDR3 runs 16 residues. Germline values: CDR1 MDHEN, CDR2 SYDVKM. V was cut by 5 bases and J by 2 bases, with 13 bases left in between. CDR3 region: CASSLSQGTYNSPLHF. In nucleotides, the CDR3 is TGTGCCAGCAGTCTCTCCCAGGGGACCTATAATTCACCCCTCCACTTT.

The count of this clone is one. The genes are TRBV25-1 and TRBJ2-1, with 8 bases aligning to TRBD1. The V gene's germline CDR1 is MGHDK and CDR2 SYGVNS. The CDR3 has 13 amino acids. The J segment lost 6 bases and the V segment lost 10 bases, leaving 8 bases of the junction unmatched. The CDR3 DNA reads TGTGCCACCATGTACGGACAGGGCAATGAGCAGTTCTTC. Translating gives CATMYGQGNEQFF.

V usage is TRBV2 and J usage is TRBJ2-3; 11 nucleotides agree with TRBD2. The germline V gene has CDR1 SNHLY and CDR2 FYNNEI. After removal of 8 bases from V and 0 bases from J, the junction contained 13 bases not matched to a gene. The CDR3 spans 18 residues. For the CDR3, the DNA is TGTGCCAGCCTAGGGAGAATAGCGGGAGGGCAAAGCACAGATACGCAGTATTTT. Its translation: CASLGRIAGGQSTDTQYF.

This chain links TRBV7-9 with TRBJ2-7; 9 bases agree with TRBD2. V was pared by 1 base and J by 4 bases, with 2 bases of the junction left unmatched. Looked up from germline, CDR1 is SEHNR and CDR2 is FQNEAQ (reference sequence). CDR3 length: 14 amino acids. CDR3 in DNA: TGTGCCAGCAGCTTAGGACTAGCGGATTACGAGCAGTACTTC. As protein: CASSLGLADYEQYF.

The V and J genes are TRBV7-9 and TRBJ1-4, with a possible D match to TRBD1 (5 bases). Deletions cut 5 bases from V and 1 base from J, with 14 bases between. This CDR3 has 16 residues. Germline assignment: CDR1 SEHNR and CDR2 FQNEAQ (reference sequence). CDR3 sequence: CASSLMAGLTNEKLFF. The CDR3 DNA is TGTGCCAGCAGCCTGATGGCAGGGCTAACTAATGAAAAACTGTTTTTT.

Here the CDR3 DNA reads TGCAGCGTTGCCCCTGGGACTAGCGGGGCCAAAAACATTCAGTACTTC. Translation: CSVAPGTSGAKNIQYF. The J gene is TRBJ2-7, the V gene TRBV29-1; TRBD2 matches at 12 bases. The J call may be in error: the DNA end matches TRBJ2-4 better. Germline V gene sequence: CDR1 SQVTM, CDR2 ANQGSEA. The CDR3 sequence is 16 residues long.

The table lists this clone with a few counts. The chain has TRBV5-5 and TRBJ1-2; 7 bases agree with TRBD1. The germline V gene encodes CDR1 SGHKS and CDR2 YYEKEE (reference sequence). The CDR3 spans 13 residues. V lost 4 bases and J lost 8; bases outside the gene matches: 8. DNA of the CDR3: TGTGCCAGCAGCCCTTTCGACAGGGACGGCTACACCTTC. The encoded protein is CASSPFDRDGYTF.